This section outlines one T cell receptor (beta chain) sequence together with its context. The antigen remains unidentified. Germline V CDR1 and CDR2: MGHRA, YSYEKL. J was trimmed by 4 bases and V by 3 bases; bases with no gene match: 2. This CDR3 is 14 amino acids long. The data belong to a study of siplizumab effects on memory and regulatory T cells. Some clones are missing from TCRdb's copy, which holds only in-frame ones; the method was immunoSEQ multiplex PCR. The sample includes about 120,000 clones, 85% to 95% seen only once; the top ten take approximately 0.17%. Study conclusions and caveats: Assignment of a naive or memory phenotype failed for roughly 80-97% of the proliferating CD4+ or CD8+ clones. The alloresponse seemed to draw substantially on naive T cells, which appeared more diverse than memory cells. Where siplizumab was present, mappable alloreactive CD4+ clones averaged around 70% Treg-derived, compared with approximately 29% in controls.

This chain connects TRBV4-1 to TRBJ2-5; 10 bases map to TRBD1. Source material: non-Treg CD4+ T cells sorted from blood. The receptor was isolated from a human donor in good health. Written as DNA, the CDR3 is TGCGCCAGCAGCCAGGGACAGGGGAGAGAGACCCAGTACTTC. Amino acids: CASSQGQGRETQYF.